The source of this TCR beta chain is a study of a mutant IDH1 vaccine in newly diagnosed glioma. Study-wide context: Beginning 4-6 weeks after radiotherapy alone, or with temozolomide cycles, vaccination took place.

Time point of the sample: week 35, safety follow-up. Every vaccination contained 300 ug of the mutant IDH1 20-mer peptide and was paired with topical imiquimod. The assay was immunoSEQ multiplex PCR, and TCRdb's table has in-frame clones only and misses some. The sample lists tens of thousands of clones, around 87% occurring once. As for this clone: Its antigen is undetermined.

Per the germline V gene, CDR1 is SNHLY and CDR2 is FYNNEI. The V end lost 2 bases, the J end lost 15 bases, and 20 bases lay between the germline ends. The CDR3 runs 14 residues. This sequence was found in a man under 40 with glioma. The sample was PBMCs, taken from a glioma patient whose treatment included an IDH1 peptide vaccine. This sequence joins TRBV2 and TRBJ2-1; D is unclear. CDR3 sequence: CASSESSLGEVRFF. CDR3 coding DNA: TGTGCCAGCAGTGAATCAAGTCTCGGAGAGGTTCGGTTCTTC.